This record looks at one T cell receptor beta chain sequence and its context. It lacks a known antigen. No per-base quality is available; no much larger clone lies one base away. The cohort comprised some 680 healthy bone marrow donors. All cohort members were sampled while nominally healthy, although unrecorded immune exposures were likely present. The donor tested CMV seropositive and was one of the 289 seropositive cohort members. A peripheral blood sample was provided by each donor, and peripheral blood mononuclear cells were used for TCR beta sequencing. Genomic DNA was extracted from the blood cell samples with the Qiagen DNeasy Blood Extraction Kit. Preparation of the library involved the immunoSEQ multiplex PCR assay. A mixture of 60 forward primers for TCR Vbeta segments and 13 reverse primers for TCR Jbeta segments was used in the multiplex PCR. The CDR3 region of rearranged TCR beta genes was amplified from genomic DNA by a multiplex PCR assay. The amplified TCR beta libraries were sequenced on the Illumina HiSeq System as 87-base-pair reads. Processing in the source paper ran as follows. In a later analysis, tens of millions of unique TCR beta chains were counted across the approximately 670 repertoires, and roughly 11 million of these chains were shared by at least two donors. To remove PCR and sequencing errors, raw reads were error-corrected and collapsed into unique sequences using a nearest-neighbor algorithm that merged closely related sequences. CDR3 sequences were aligned to IMGT reference sequences to assign V, D and J gene segments. For a sequence to be retained, a match of at least six nucleotides to both a V gene segment and a J gene segment was required. Rearrangements were classified as productive when the CDR3 lacked stop codons and remained in frame with V and J, and all other rearrangements were classified as non-productive. Following IMGT convention, CDR3 was defined as the stretch from the second conserved V-encoded cysteine up to the conserved J-encoded phenylalanine. The earlier analysis of about 610 of the donors excluded any sequence lacking an unambiguous match to a single V gene segment. In an earlier analysis of a few hundred of the donors, a V segment was called functional when productive rearrangements were above 56.7%, and segregating when the standard deviation between donors exceeded 5%. A statistical classification framework was built to diagnose cytomegalovirus status from the catalog of TCR beta chain sequences. A later analysis assigned V and J genes by comparing TCR nucleotide sequences with IMGT/GENE-DB human TR gene sequences. The TCRdist pipeline was used in a later analysis to assign CDR3 sequences and most-parsimonious VDJ recombination scenarios. In a later analysis, each TCR beta chain was defined by its CDR3 amino acid sequence together with its V-gene family, and reads lacking a unique V-gene family were excluded. To address suspected cross-contamination and a sequencing artifact, a later analysis removed around 600 highly shared, low-generation-probability nucleotide sequences. In a later analysis, a clonal expansion index for each public chain was calculated from normalized within-repertoire ranks of inferred template counts. A later analysis computed generation probabilities with a VDJ recombination model fitted to out-of-frame rearrangements, and checked the results against IGoR. In a later analysis, TCR-TCR, TCR-HLA and TCR-CMV co-occurrence was scored with hypergeometric tests, and a repertoire-size bias correction was applied to TCR pairs. To estimate false discovery rates, a later analysis permuted the HLA or CMV assignments 20 times. In a later analysis, co-occurring TCRs were grouped with DBSCAN, and TCRdist sequence similarity was added when clustering was performed within HLA-allele-positive subsets. Repertoires with fewer than 30,000 or more than 120,000 public chains were left out of co-occurrence clustering, as were several repertoires with anomalous nucleotide sharing. Imported from immuneACCESS, the table was reduced by TCRdb to in-frame sequences with V and J called. These copies leave out some clones; in studies compared against another copy, an unresolved V gene accounts for under half, and the cause of the remainder is not known. That table gives V, J and clone size, and the DNA gave D and trimming. The sample table records over 150,000 clones; 60% to 85% of these occur just once. The leading ten clones occupy 2.5% to 3% of the sample.

After removal of 4 bases from V and 5 bases from J, the junction retains 20 bases not matched to a gene. Inclusive of the bounding cysteine and phenylalanine, the CDR3 is 18 residues long. The DNA shown is the 54-base CDR3, in frame from base 1. The germline V gene (reference sequence) provides CDR1 SEHNR and CDR2 FQNEAQ. The entry originates in a study of cytomegalovirus exposure and HLA in healthy donors (dated by TCRdb to about 2017). In the study overall: In an earlier analysis of roughly 500 of the donors, 276 Gb of sequence data and approximately 100 million unique TCR beta sequences from roughly 190 million T cells were reported. An early release covering roughly 600 HLA-typed donors comprised approximately 300 gigabases of sequencing data and roughly 86 million unique TCR sequences. The genetic ancestry cluster associated with self-reported Caucasian donors included roughly four fifths of the 398 genotyped donors. The study aimed to test whether signatures of past pathogen exposure could be identified by cataloging public T cell receptors. The study profiled the T cell repertoires of approximately 700 subjects by immunosequencing and related them to cytomegalovirus serostatus. A separate validation cohort of approximately 120 different subjects was used in addition to the approximately 610-subject first cohort. To predict cytomegalovirus infection status, the study combined high-throughput TCR immunosequencing, statistical association of individual TCRs with disease status, and machine learning. A later analysis re-analyzed previously published TCR beta repertoires from roughly 690 donors and added high-resolution HLA genotyping to study TCR occurrence patterns. The later analysis used no new phenotypic data to find candidate immune exposures, relying instead on TCR beta sequences and their occurrence across donors. To decide whether each TCR beta V gene segment behaved as functional or pseudogenic, an earlier analysis of 587 of the donors relied on high-throughput TCR beta sequencing. Donor age, sex, ethnicity and CMV serostatus were compiled alongside the repertoire data. In a later genetic analysis, genome-wide SNP genotypes for about 65% of the roughly 670 donors were used, and that subset was treated as a discovery cohort. Every repertoire in the discovery cohort had been generated on one and the same sequencing platform. HLA typing covered class I and class II loci at four-digit resolution. Typing coverage differed by locus: A, B, C, DRB1 and DQB1 were typed in roughly 629-630 donors, DQA1 in 522, DPA1 in 600 to 610, and DPB1 in 472. Roughly 5 DR-DQ haplotypes were treated as single units for association and clustering because of strong linkage in the cohort. On average, around 230,000 unique TCR beta nucleotide sequences were sequenced per donor among a few hundred genotyped donors of the cohort, with roughly 20% of those sequences being non-productive.

What the research found in general, with its limitations: The earlier analysis of approximately 540 of the donors excluded roughly 16 rarely observed V segments, including chromosome 9 orphons, because counts were too low. Some IMGT-functional V segments, including TRBV6-2 and TRBV6-3, could not be distinguished by the 87-base-pair reads and were therefore excluded. According to a later analysis, parvovirus B19, influenza, CMV and Epstein-Barr virus appeared linked to several top co-occurrence clusters. In this cohort, only TCR beta chains were sequenced, and detectable features were limited by the absence of alpha or paired-chain data. A later analysis found that most CMV-associated TCR beta chains appeared HLA-restricted, with HLA associations seemingly driven largely by CMV exposure. According to the authors, the approach could potentially be generalized to other disease states and immunological phenotypes. Because HLA typing was missing for some donors at each locus, association tests included only the typed subset. Immune exposure information for the cohort was limited to CMV serostatus. In an earlier analysis of some 540 of the donors, most TCR beta V segments appeared in productive rearrangements about 87% or about 30% of the time, broadly matching IMGT annotations. Compared with the roughly 720-donor mean, donors in an Asian-associated ancestry cluster had fewer N-insertions in productive TCRs, according to a later genetic analysis. An association between a missense DCLRE1C variant and V-gene and J-gene trimming of TCR beta chains was found in a later genetic analysis and replicated in an independent cohort. A later analysis found that TCR association rates varied across HLA loci, with DRB1 alleles showing the most associated TCRs and HLA-C alleles the fewest. The study gave a list of under 200 TCR beta chains associated with cytomegalovirus. Specific HLA alleles were associated with 16,951 TCR beta sequences at a false discovery rate of 0.05 in a later analysis. When HLA alleles, especially DR and DQ, strongly co-occurred, attributing TCR associations to individual alleles was difficult. A cluster of highly shared sequence variants was judged likely to be a technical artifact of the sequencing pipeline. In vitro tests confirmed that a few of the cytomegalovirus-associated TCR beta chains recognize cytomegalovirus antigens. The classifier was reported to diagnose cytomegalovirus status with high specificity and sensitivity in both the original cohort and the validation cohort. While some public TCRs were present in many individuals, most TCR sequences turned up only very rarely across donors. Correlated functional status among segregating V segments might reflect linkage disequilibrium, but an unknown experimental factor could not be ruled out. Sequencing depth was assumed to be roughly uniform across donors in the presence/absence analyses, though that assumption may not hold. A further reported finding was that TCR beta sequences accurately predicted the HLA-A and HLA-B alleles for most subjects in the first cohort. Compared with equally common non-associated chains, HLA-associated TCR beta chains in a later analysis were more clonally expanded and had lower generation probabilities.

Material: PBMCs. The clonotype was recovered from a woman in her forties or fifties in good health and CMV-seropositive. The sequence is built from TRBV7-9 and TRBJ2-7, with TRBD1 matching 7 junction bases. The DNA sequence reads TGTGCCAGCAGCTCGTACACCATAAACAGGGGCCAGTTGAACGAGCAGTACTTC. This sequence encodes CASSSYTINRGQLNEQYF.